The rows below give T cell receptor beta chains drawn from one sample of a study of human T cells and chemical hapten exposure. TCRdb redid the calling of the RACE reads with MiXCR, one entry per CDR3 protein. The sample has tens of thousands of distinct CDR3 sequences, 9.9% seen once. The source material was whole blood, sampled in connection with sensitization to the hapten diphenylcyclopropenone (DPC). These receptors were obtained from a woman between 40 and 50 years old with alopecia areata. Some clones in this sample may be carry-over from other donors' samples. Each CDR3 is given with its conserved first and last residue. D genes are given only for firm matches. Clone sizes are given selectively: once, few, many, or a class where the clone is expanded.

CDR3 DNA: TGCGCCAGCAGCTTATTCAATCACCGCGAAGAGACCCAGTACTTC
CDR3 protein: CASSLFNHREETQYF
V gene: TRBV5-1
clone size: many
D gene: NA
J gene: TRBJ2-5

CDR3 DNA: TGTGCCAGCAGCTTGGCCGGTCCCGATACGCAGTATTTT
CDR3 protein: CASSLAGPDTQYF
V gene: TRBV5-6
clone size: few
D gene: NA
J gene: TRBJ2-3

CDR3 DNA: TGTGCCAGCAGTCCCGGACAGGGATTACCTGAAGCTTTCTTT
CDR3 protein: CASSPGQGLPEAFF
V gene: TRBV12-3/TRBV12-4
clone size: few
D gene: TRBD1
J gene: TRBJ1-1

CDR3 DNA: TGCAGCGTTTTGAGTGAAAAACTGTTTTTT
CDR3 protein: CSVLSEKLFF
V gene: TRBV29-1
clone size: NA
D gene: NA
J gene: TRBJ1-4

CDR3 DNA: TGTGCCAGCAGCCCACAGGATGGCTACACCTTC
CDR3 protein: CASSPQDGYTF
V gene: TRBV7-2
clone size: few
D gene: NA
J gene: TRBJ1-2

CDR3 DNA: TGTGCCAGCAGTTTACTCGGGGGGGAAAACACTGAAGCTTTCTTT
CDR3 protein: CASSLLGGENTEAFF
V gene: TRBV12-3/TRBV12-4
clone size: many
D gene: NA
J gene: TRBJ1-1

CDR3 DNA: TGTGCCAGCAGCTTAGGCGCCGGCCCTGAGAACACCGGGGAGCTGTTTTTT
CDR3 protein: CASSLGAGPENTGELFF
V gene: TRBV7-8
clone size: NA
D gene: NA
J gene: TRBJ2-2

CDR3 DNA: TGCAGTGCTTGGTACTTACAGGGGGCGGGACCATCAGATACGCAGTATTTT
CDR3 protein: CSAWYLQGAGPSDTQYF
V gene: TRBV20-1
clone size: many
D gene: TRBD1
J gene: TRBJ2-3

CDR3 DNA: TGTGCCAGCAGCCTAGCGGGGGCCGGGTACAATGAGCAGTTCTTC
CDR3 protein: CASSLAGAGYNEQFF
V gene: TRBV12-3/TRBV12-4
clone size: NA
D gene: TRBD2
J gene: TRBJ2-1

CDR3 DNA: TGTGCCAGCAGTTTAGGTGGGACAGGGGGCCACGAGCAGTACTTC
CDR3 protein: CASSLGGTGGHEQYF
V gene: TRBV12-3/TRBV12-4
clone size: few
D gene: TRBD1
J gene: TRBJ2-7

CDR3 DNA: TGTGCCAGCAGCTTTCAACTAAATACGCAGTATTTT
CDR3 protein: CASSFQLNTQYF
V gene: TRBV7-2
clone size: once
D gene: NA
J gene: TRBJ2-3

CDR3 DNA: TGCAGTGCTCGCGTCTTAGAGACCCAGTACTTC
CDR3 protein: CSARVLETQYF
V gene: TRBV20-1
clone size: NA
D gene: NA
J gene: TRBJ2-5

CDR3 DNA: TGCAGCGTGGAGGGACAGGGTGGAAGGGCCCAGCATTTT
CDR3 protein: CSVEGQGGRAQHF
V gene: TRBV29-1
clone size: NA
D gene: TRBD1
J gene: TRBJ1-5

CDR3 DNA: TGCAGCGCACGTGGGGTAGCAACTAATGAAAAACTGTTTTTT
CDR3 protein: CSARGVATNEKLFF
V gene: TRBV29-1
clone size: NA
D gene: NA
J gene: TRBJ1-4

CDR3 DNA: TGTGCCTGGAGTCGTCGGGAGAACACTGAAGCTTTCTTT
CDR3 protein: CAWSRRENTEAFF
V gene: TRBV30
clone size: NA
D gene: NA
J gene: TRBJ1-1

CDR3 DNA: TGTGCCAGCAACCGCAGGGGAAGGTACGAGCAGTACTTC
CDR3 protein: CASNRRGRYEQYF
V gene: TRBV6-2/TRBV6-3
clone size: few
D gene: NA
J gene: TRBJ2-7

CDR3 DNA: TGTGCCAGCAGTGAAGAGGGACAGGGAACGGCCGGGGAGCTGTTTTTT
CDR3 protein: CASSEEGQGTAGELFF
V gene: TRBV6-1
clone size: few
D gene: TRBD1
J gene: TRBJ2-2

CDR3 DNA: TGTGCCAGCAGGAAGGCGGGATATCAGCCCCAGCATTTT
CDR3 protein: CASRKAGYQPQHF
V gene: TRBV2
clone size: few
D gene: NA
J gene: TRBJ1-5

CDR3 DNA: TGCAGCGTGGCCGGGGAAACAGATACGCAGTATTTT
CDR3 protein: CSVAGETDTQYF
V gene: TRBV29-1
clone size: few
D gene: NA
J gene: TRBJ2-3

CDR3 DNA: TGTGCCAGCAGCTTAACAGGAAACATTCAGTACTTC
CDR3 protein: CASSLTGNIQYF
V gene: TRBV7-9
clone size: NA
D gene: NA
J gene: TRBJ2-4